This TCR beta chain comes out of a study of blood T cell repertoires in COVID-19. Sequencing used immunoSEQ multiplex PCR; TCRdb keeps in-frame clones, though not all of them. The sample records 390,000 or so clones, roughly four fifths being singletons. The ends were cut back, 2 bases at V and 3 bases at J, with 10 bases in the middle. The CDR3 is 14 amino acids. CDR1 MDHEN and CDR2 SYDVKM come from the germline V gene. Participants' own reports of clinical history determined their cohort assignment. Cohort 3 donors counted as recovered after two negative PCRs, clearance, or resolved symptoms. The chain couples TRBV28 to TRBJ1-2; D might be TRBD1 (6 bases). Sequenced material: PBMCs or T cells enriched from blood (not recorded which). This sequence originates from a woman aged 50 to 65 who had recovered from COVID-19. The chain's CDR3 is CASSLPGVYYGYTF. CDR3 sequence (DNA): TGTGCCAGCAGTTTACCAGGGGTTTACTATGGCTACACCTTC.